This T cell receptor (beta chain) was observed in a study of T cells after yellow fever vaccination. This clonotype has at least ten counts. The antigen is undetermined. Overall study findings and caveats: When the response was secondary, it was weaker but reached its peak faster, day 5 versus 15.

The length of the CDR3 is 12 residues. Germline V gene sequence: CDR1 MDHEN, CDR2 SYDVKM. 5'RACE template switching generated TCR cDNA, adding a universal primer site and UMIs. In TCRdb, the 5' RACE reads were re-called with MiXCR into one record per CDR3 protein. The profile covers 300,000 to 400,000 distinct CDR3 sequences, with over 5% appearing a single time and about 15% taken by the ten largest. This chain connects TRBV28 to TRBJ2-7, with 10 bases aligning to TRBD2. The TCR was taken from a man aged 30-40 years who received the YFV17D yellow fever vaccine. The input for sequencing was PBMCs, taken 5 days after the yellow fever booster vaccination. CDR3 sequence: CASRTSGYEQYF. The CDR3, as DNA: TGTGCAAGTAGGACTAGCGGTTACGAGCAGTACTTC.